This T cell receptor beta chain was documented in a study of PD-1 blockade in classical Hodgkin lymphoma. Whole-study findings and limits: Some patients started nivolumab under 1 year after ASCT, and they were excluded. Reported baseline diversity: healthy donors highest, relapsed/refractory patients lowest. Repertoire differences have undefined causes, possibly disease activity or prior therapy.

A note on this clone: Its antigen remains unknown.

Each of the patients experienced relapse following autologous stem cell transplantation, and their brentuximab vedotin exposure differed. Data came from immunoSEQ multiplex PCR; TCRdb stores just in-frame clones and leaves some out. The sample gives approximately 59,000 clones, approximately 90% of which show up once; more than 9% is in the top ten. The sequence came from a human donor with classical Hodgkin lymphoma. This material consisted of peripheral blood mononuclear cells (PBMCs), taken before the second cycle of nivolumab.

CDR3 amino acids: CASSEFGETQYF. In nucleotides, the CDR3 is TGTGCCAGCAGTGAATTCGGAGAGACCCAGTACTTC. The chain is built from TRBV25-1 and TRBJ2-5, with D unresolved. This CDR3 region has 12 residues. Germline CDR1 MGHDK, CDR2 SYGVNS. Trimming pared 1 base from V and 4 bases from J, leaving 4 bases between.